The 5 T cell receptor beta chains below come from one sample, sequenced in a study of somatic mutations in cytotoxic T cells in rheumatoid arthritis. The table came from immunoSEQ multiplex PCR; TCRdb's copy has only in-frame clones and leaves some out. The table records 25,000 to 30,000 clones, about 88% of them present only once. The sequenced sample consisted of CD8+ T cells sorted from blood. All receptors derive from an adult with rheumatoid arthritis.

The chain's CDR3 is CASSTTGGELFF. The CDR3 DNA follows: TGTGCCAGCAGTACAACAGGGGGGGAGCTGTTTTTT. The chain couples TRBV6-5 to TRBJ2-2; tentative D call: TRBD1 (6 bases). Germline CDR1 reads MNHEY; CDR2 reads SVGAGI. This CDR3 region has 12 residues. V lost 5 bases and J lost 8, with 9 bases in between.

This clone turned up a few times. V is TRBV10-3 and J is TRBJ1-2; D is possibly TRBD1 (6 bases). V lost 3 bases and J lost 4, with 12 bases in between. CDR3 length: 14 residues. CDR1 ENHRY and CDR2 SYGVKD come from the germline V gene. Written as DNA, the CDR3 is TGTGCCATCAGTGATCCGGGACAACGCTATGGCTACACCTTC. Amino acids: CAISDPGQRYGYTF.

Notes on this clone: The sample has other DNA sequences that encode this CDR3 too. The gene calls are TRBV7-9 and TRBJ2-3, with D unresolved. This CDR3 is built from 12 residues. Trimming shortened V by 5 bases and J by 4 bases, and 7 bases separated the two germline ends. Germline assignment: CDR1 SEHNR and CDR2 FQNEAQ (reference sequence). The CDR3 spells CASSLGADTQYF. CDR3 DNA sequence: TGTGCCAGCAGCCTAGGCGCAGATACGCAGTATTTT.

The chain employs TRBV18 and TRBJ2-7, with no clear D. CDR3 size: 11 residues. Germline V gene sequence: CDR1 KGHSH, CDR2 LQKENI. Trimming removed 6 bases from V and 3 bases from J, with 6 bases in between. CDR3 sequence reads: CASSHDYEQYF. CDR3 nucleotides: TGTGCCAGCTCCCACGACTACGAGCAGTACTTC.

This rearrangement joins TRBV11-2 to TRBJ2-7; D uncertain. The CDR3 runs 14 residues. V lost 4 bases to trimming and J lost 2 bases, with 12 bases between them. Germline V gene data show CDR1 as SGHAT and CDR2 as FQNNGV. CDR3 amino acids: CASSSPGIAYEQYF. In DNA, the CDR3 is TGTGCCAGCAGCTCTCCAGGAATTGCCTACGAGCAGTACTTC.